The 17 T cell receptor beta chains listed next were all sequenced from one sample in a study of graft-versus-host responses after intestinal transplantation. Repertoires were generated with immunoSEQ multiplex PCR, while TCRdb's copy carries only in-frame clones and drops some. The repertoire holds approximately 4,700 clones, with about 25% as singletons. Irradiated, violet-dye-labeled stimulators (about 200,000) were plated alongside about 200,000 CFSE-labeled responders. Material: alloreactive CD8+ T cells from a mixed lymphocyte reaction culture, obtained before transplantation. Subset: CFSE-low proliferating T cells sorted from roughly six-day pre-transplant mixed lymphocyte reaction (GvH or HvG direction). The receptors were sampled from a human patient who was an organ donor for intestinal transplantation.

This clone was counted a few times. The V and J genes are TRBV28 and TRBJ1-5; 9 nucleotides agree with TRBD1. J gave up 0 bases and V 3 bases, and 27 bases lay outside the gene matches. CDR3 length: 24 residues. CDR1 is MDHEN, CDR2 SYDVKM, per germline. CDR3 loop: CASSFSHLWVPEGQGRYSNQPQHF. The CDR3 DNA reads TGTGCCAGCAGTTTTTCTCATCTTTGGGTCCCCGAAGGACAGGGGCGATATAGCAATCAGCCCCAGCATTTT. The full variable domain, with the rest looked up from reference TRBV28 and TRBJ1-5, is DVKVTQSSRYLVKRTGEKVFLECVQDMDHENMFWYRQDPGLGLRLIYFSYDVKMKEKGDIPEGYSVSREKKERFSLILESASTNQTSMYLCASSFSHLWVPEGQGRYSNQPQHFGDGTRLSIL.

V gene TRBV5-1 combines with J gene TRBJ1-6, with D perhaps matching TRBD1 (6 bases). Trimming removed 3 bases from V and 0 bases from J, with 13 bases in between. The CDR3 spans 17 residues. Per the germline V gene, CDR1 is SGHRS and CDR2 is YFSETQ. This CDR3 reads CASSSWTASSYNSPLHF. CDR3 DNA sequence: TGCGCCAGCAGCTCATGGACAGCGAGCTCCTATAATTCACCCCTCCACTTT.

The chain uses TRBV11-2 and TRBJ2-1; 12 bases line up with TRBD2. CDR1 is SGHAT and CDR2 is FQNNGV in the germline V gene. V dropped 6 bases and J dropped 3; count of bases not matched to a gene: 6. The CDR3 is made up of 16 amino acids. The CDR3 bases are TGTGCCAGCAGACCTAGCGGGGGGGCTTTCTACAATGAGCAGTTCTTC. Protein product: CASRPSGGAFYNEQFF.

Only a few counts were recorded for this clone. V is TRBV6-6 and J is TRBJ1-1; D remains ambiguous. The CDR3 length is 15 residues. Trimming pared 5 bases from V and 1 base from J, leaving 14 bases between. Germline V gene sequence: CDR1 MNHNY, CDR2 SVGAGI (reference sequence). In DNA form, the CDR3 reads TGTGCCAGCAGTCCCAGGAGGAGGAGGAACACTGAAGCTTTCTTT. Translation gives CASSPRRRRNTEAFF.

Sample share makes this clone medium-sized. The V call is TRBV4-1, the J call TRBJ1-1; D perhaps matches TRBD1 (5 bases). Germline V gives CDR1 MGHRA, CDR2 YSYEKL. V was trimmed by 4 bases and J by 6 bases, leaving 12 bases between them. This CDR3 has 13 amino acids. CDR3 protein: CASSRTGVSEAFF. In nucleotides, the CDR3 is TGCGCCAGCAGCCGAACGGGGGTTTCTGAAGCTTTCTTT.

The CDR3 here is CASSETSGGNDEQFF. The CDR3 DNA sequence: TGTGCCAGCAGTGAGACTAGCGGGGGGAACGATGAGCAGTTCTTC. V gene TRBV6-4 combines with J gene TRBJ2-1; 13 nucleotides agree with TRBD2. The CDR3 loop spans 15 amino acids. Germline loops: CDR1 MRHNA, CDR2 SNTAGT. V lost 3 bases and J lost 8; bases outside the gene matches: 4.

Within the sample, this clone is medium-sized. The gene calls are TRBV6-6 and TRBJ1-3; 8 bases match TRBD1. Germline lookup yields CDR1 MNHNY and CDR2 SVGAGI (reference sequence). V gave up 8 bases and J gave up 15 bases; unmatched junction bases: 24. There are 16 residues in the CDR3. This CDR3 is CASYKRSPGDRLKRYF. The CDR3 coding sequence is TGTGCCAGCTATAAGCGTAGCCCCGGGGACAGGCTCAAGAGATATTTT.

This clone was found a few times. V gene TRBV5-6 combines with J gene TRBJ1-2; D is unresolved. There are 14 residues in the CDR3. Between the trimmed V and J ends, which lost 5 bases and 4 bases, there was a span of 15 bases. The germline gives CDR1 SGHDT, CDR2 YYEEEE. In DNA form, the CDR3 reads TGTGCCAGCAGTTATAGAGGGAGTCCCTATGGCTACACCTTC. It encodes CASSYRGSPYGYTF.

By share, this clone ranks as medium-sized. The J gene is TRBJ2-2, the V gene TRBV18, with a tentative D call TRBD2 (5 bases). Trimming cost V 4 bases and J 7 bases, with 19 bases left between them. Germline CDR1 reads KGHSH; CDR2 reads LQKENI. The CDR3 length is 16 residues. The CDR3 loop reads CASSRAFPGVIGELFF. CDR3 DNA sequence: TGTGCCAGCTCACGAGCGTTTCCCGGGGTGATCGGGGAGCTGTTTTTT.

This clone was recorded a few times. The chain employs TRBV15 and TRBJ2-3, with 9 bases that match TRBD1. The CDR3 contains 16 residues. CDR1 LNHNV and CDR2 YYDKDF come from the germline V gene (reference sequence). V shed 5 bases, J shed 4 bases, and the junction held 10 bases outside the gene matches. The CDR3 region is CATSANPGTGSDTQYF. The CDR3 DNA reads TGTGCCACCAGCGCAAACCCCGGGACAGGGTCAGATACGCAGTATTTT.

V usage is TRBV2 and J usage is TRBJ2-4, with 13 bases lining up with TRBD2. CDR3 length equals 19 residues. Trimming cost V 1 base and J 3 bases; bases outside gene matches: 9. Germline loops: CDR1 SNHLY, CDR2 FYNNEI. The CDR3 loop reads CASSEGGPLAGGLKNIQYF. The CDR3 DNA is TGTGCCAGCAGTGAAGGGGGGCCACTAGCGGGGGGGCTCAAAAACATTCAGTACTTC.

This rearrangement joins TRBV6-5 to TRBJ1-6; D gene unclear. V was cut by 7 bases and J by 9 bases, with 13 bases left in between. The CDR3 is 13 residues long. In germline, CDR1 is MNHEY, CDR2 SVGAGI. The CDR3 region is CASTSTEGSPLHF. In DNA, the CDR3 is TGTGCCAGCACTTCAACAGAGGGTTCACCCCTCCACTTT.

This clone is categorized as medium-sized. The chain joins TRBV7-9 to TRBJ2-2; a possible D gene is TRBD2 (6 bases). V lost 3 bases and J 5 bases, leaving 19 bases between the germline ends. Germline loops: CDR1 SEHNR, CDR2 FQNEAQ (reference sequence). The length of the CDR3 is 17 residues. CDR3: CASSFPDSGVWTGELFF. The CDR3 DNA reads TGTGCCAGCAGCTTCCCCGACTCGGGGGTGTGGACCGGGGAGCTGTTTTTT.

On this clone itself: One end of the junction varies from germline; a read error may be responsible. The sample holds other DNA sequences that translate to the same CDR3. The DNA for the CDR3 is TGTGCCAGCGGGCGCTCTGGGGCCAACGTCCTGACTTTT. This gives the protein CASGRSGANVLTF. This chain connects TRBV27 to TRBJ2-6; D is possibly TRBD1 (5 bases). The CDR3 loop spans 13 amino acids. Germline V CDR1 and CDR2: MNHEY, SMNVEV (reference sequence).

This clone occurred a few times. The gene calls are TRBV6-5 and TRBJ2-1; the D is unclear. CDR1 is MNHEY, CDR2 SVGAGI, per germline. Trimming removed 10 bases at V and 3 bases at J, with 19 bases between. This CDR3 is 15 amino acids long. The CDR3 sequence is CATTARGPSYNEQFF. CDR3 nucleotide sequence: TGTGCCACCACTGCACGTGGGCCAAGCTACAATGAGCAGTTCTTC.

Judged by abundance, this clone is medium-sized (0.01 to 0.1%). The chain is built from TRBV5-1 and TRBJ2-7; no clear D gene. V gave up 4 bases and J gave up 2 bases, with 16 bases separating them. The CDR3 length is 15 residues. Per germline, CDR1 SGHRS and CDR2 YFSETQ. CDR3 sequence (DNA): TGCGCCAGCAGCCCCGACCCCGGAGTTCCCTACGAGCAGTACGTC. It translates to CASSPDPGVPYEQYV.

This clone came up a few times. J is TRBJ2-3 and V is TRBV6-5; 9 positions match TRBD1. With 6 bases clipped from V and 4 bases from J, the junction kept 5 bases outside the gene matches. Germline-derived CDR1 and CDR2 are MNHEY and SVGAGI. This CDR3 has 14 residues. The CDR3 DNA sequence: TGTGCCAGCAGCCGGGACAGGGTGGCAGATACGCAGTATTTT. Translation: CASSRDRVADTQYF.